The 7 T cell receptor beta chains below were found in one sample sequenced in a study of early T cells in non-severe SARS-CoV-2 infection (dated by TCRdb to the early 2020s). Library method: 5' RACE. Sequenced on a NextSeq 500. TCRdb reanalyzed the raw reads on its own, using fastp at Q25 for trimming and MiXCR for clone calling, and kept in-frame beta chains. Entries are consolidated by CDR3 protein sequence, retaining the most common genes and DNA. Counted in this sample were about 60,000 distinct CDR3 sequences; roughly 5.5% of them appeared once. The ten largest make up approximately 6.3% of the sample. Sequenced input: whole blood. The receptor source for this set is an adult who was a healthcare worker with PCR-confirmed SARS-CoV-2 infection or an uninfected control (not recorded which).

A few counts support this clonotype. V gene TRBV14 combines with J gene TRBJ2-7; the D is unclear. Germline V CDR1 and CDR2: SGHDN, FVKESK. The CDR3 contains 13 residues. V lost 2 bases and J lost 4, with 9 bases in between. The CDR3 DNA is TGTGCCAGCAGCCAAAGCCAGGAGTACGAGCAGTACTTC. Translating it yields CASSQSQEYEQYF.

The CDR3 sequence is CATSRDLTGRGSTEAFF. In DNA, the CDR3 is TGTGCCACCAGCAGAGATTTAACCGGCAGGGGATCCACTGAAGCTTTCTTT. V is TRBV15 and J is TRBJ1-1, with D possibly TRBD1 on 6 matching bases. The CDR3 is 17 amino acids. In germline, CDR1 is LNHNV, CDR2 YYDKDF (reference sequence). Trimming pared 0 bases from V and 4 bases from J, leaving 18 bases between.

This clonotype was observed at least ten times. The chain employs TRBV7-2 and TRBJ1-2, with D possibly being TRBD1 (5 bases). This CDR3 has 14 residues. Germline loops: CDR1 SGHTA, CDR2 FQGNSA. Trimming left V 2 bases short and J 4 bases short, with 11 bases between. CDR3 DNA: TGTGCCAGCAGCTTATTTCAGGGACCCTATGGCTACACCTTC. Protein: CASSLFQGPYGYTF.

The gene calls are TRBV11-2 and TRBJ2-7; D possibly matches TRBD1 or TRBD2 (6 bases each). CDR1 and CDR2 (germline): SGHAT, FQNNGV. Deletions cut 0 bases from V and 7 bases from J, with 16 bases between. The CDR3 extends over 15 amino acids. CDR3 DNA: TGTGCCAGCAGCTTAGAAGGGGGGCGCCCAAGTGAGCAGTACTTC. Translating gives CASSLEGGRPSEQYF.

The CDR3 sequence is CASSEGRGTEAFF. The DNA for the CDR3 is TGTGCCAGCAGTGAGGGGAGGGGAACTGAAGCTTTCTTT. The V and J genes are TRBV6-4 and TRBJ1-1; D is perhaps TRBD1 (5 bases). CDR1 and CDR2 from the germline V gene are MRHNA and SNTAGT. V dropped 3 bases and J dropped 5 bases, with 10 bases sitting between them. The CDR3 length is 13 residues.

The chain's CDR3 is CASSSAGSGTDTQYF. CDR3 coding DNA: TGCGCCAGCAGCTCAGCGGGGTCTGGCACAGATACGCAGTATTTT. The gene calls are TRBV5-1 and TRBJ2-3; 7 bases map to TRBD2. CDR3 length: 15 amino acids. J gave up 1 base and V 3 bases, and 5 bases lay outside the gene matches. Germline lookup yields CDR1 SGHRS and CDR2 YFSETQ.

This clonotype has a handful of counts. V and J are TRBV10-3 and TRBJ1-2; unclear D gene. CDR3 length equals 16 residues. CDR1 and CDR2 from the germline V gene are ENHRY and SYGVKD. Trimming pared 0 bases from V and 5 bases from J, leaving 16 bases between. Written as DNA, the CDR3 is TGTGCCATCAGTGAGTCGAAGAAAGAGACAATTTATGGCTACACCTTC. This encodes CAISESKKETIYGYTF.